This T cell receptor beta chain was observed in a study of blood T cell repertoires in COVID-19. Looking at the study overall: Donors in the United States, Italy and Spain gave samples during acute or convalescent COVID-19. T cells, B-cell-depleted T cells, or PBMCs supplied cDNA or gDNA.

Recruitment covered over 20 US areas and drew participants whose ages spanned about 18 to 95 years. This CDR3 contains 11 residues. The ends were cut back, 3 bases at V and 8 bases at J, with 4 bases in the middle. Germline V gene lookup returns CDR1 SEHNR and CDR2 FQNEAQ (reference sequence). In its sample, this clone was seen once. Per the original methods: Scientists estimated how many nucleated cells there were by amplifying reference gene primers. Sequencing was performed with immunoSEQ multiplex PCR; in TCRdb, only in-frame clones are kept and a portion is missing. V and J calls and clone size are copied from that table; D and trimming were computed from the DNA. The repertoire holds about 330,000 clones, with around 86% as singletons.

The receptor's source is a woman aged 18 to 35 who had recovered from COVID-19. Material: PBMCs or T cells enriched from blood (not recorded which). The V call is TRBV7-9, the J call TRBJ1-4; D is uncertain. CDR3 sequence reads: CASSLREKLFF. CDR3 nucleotide sequence: TGTGCCAGCAGCTTGAGGGAAAAACTGTTTTTT.